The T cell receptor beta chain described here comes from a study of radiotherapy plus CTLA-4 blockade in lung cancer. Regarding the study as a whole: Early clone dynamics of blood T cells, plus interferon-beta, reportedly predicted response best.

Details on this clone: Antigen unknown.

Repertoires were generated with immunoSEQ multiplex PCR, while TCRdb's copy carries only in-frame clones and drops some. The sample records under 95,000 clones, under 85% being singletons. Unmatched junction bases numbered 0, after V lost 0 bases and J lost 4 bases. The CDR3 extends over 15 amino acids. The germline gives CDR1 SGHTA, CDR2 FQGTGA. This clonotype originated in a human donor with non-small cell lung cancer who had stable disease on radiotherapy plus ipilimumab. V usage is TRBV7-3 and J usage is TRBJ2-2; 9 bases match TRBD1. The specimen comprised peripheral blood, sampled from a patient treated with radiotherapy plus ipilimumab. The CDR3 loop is CASSLTTGGTGELFF. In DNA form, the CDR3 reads TGTGCCAGCAGCTTAACGACAGGGGGCACCGGGGAGCTGTTTTTT. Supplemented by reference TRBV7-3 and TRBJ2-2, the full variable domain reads GAGVSQTPSNKVTEKGKYVELRCDPISGHTALYWYRQSLGQGPEFLIYFQGTGAADDSGLPNDRFFAVRPEGSVSTLKIQRTERGDSAVYLCASSLTTGGTGELFFGEGSRLTVL.